Below are 10 T cell receptor beta chains sequenced from a single sample in a study of vaccination effects on CD4 cells after COVID-19. Expansion of antigen-specific CD4+ T cells with viral peptide pools was carried out by the ViraFEST assay before sequencing. With about ten days of culture completed, CD4+ T cells were isolated. Prior SARS-CoV-2 infection was absent in the vaccine recipients, as shown by negative nucleocapsid antibodies. The protocol was immunoSEQ multiplex PCR, while the TCRdb copy is restricted to in-frame clones and leaves out a portion. The sample holds tens of thousands of clones; under 70% are singletons and the top ten take about 23%. Which antigens these TCRs recognize remains unknown. Source: CD4+ T cells from PBMCs cultured with SARS-CoV-2 spike peptides, taken before COVID-19 vaccination. The source of these receptors is a human donor who received a COVID-19 vaccine.

V gene TRBV5-1 combines with J gene TRBJ1-1; a weak D match, TRBD1 (6 bases). Germline V lookup: CDR1 SGHRS, CDR2 YFSETQ. The length of the CDR3 is 19 residues. V was shortened by 0 bases and J by 4 bases, with 25 bases between the two germline ends. Here the CDR3 reads CASSLATAGTPVRGTEAFF. Here the CDR3 DNA reads TGCGCCAGCAGCTTGGCTACTGCCGGGACACCCGTCAGGGGCACTGAAGCTTTCTTT.

This clone was seen only once. V usage is TRBV10-3 and J usage is TRBJ1-1; D perhaps matches TRBD1 (6 bases). The CDR3 loop spans 13 amino acids. Germline V gene lookup returns CDR1 ENHRY and CDR2 SYGVKD. Trimming stripped 11 bases from V and 1 base from J, with 14 bases between. CDR3 region: CAAQGLQNTEAFF. The CDR3 DNA reads TGTGCCGCCCAGGGGCTTCAGAACACTGAAGCTTTCTTT.

The V and J genes are TRBV7-2 and TRBJ2-7; 9 bases align to TRBD2. After removal of 3 bases from V and 0 bases from J, the junction contained 6 bases not matched to a gene. This CDR3 comprises 16 residues. In germline, CDR1 is SGHTA, CDR2 FQGNSA. In nucleotides, the CDR3 is TGTGCCAGCAGCTTGCGAGCGGGGGGAAGCTCCTACGAGCAGTACTTC. Amino acids: CASSLRAGGSSYEQYF.

Written as DNA, the CDR3 is TGTGCCAGCAGCCCCTCCGGGACAGGTTCGGACACCATATATTTT. It specifies CASSPSGTGSDTIYF. The V gene is TRBV7-6, the J gene TRBJ1-3, with TRBD1 matching over 8 bases. Germline lookup yields CDR1 SGHVS and CDR2 FNYEAQ. Unmatched junction bases numbered 11, after V lost 5 bases and J lost 8 bases. CDR3 length: 15 residues.

This chain connects TRBV2 to TRBJ1-6; 11 bases line up with TRBD1. This CDR3 has 13 amino acids. Germline V CDR1 and CDR2: SNHLY, FYNNEI. The V segment lost 11 bases and the J segment 10 bases; nucleotides outside the gene matches: 7. In DNA form, the CDR3 reads TGTGCCTCGGACAGGGGGCGCGTGTCACCCCTCCACTTT. Residues: CASDRGRVSPLHF.

This chain joins TRBV7-8 and TRBJ1-5; the D is unclear. Germline loops: CDR1 SGHVS, CDR2 FQNEAQ. V was pared by 5 bases and J by 3 bases, with 11 bases between. CDR3 length equals 14 residues. The CDR3 nucleotides are TGTGCCAGCAGCCCCCGATCCATCAATCAGCCCCAGCATTTT. Translating gives CASSPRSINQPQHF.

The J gene is TRBJ1-1, the V gene TRBV6-4, with 7 positions matching TRBD1. The CDR3 spans 15 residues. V shed 2 bases and J 5 bases; nucleotides not matched to a gene: 8. The V gene's germline CDR1 is MRHNA and CDR2 SNTAGT. The CDR3 DNA reads as TGTGCCAGCAGTGACAGGGGGCATAGGCGGACTGAAGCTTTCTTT. Residues: CASSDRGHRRTEAFF.

The CDR3 sequence is CASSSGTRPETQYF. The CDR3 region has the DNA TGTGCCAGCAGTTCGGGTACACGACCAGAGACCCAGTACTTC. The chain is built from TRBV6-2 or TRBV6-3 and TRBJ2-5, with D unclear. The CDR3 length is 14 residues. Germline loops: CDR1 MNHEY, CDR2 SVGEGT. With 4 bases removed from V and 4 bases from J, the gap between germline ends came to 13 bases.

V gene TRBV24-1 combines with J gene TRBJ2-5; D may be TRBD1 or TRBD2 (6 bases each). Trimming removed 5 bases at V and 5 bases at J, with 17 bases between. Germline assignment: CDR1 KGHDR and CDR2 SFDVKD. There are 15 residues in the CDR3. The CDR3 DNA reads TGTGCCACCAGTGCGGGGGCCAGGGTGGGGGAGACCCAGTACTTC. As protein: CATSAGARVGETQYF.

This chain links TRBV19 with TRBJ1-2; D possibly corresponds to TRBD1 (6 bases). The germline gives CDR1 LNHDA, CDR2 SQIVND (reference sequence). Trimming left V 8 bases short and J 6 bases short, with 16 bases between. The CDR3 sequence is 13 residues long. The DNA for the CDR3 is TGTGCCAGTCTAGGGACACTTCTAGATGGCTACACCTTC. Encoded protein: CASLGTLLDGYTF.